This is a list of T cell receptor beta chains from one sample in a study of blood T cell repertoires in COVID-19. The data were produced by immunoSEQ multiplex PCR, yet TCRdb's version contains in-frame clones alone and is incomplete. The sample has a few hundred thousand clones, roughly 84% seen once. Material for sequencing was PBMCs or T cells enriched from blood (not recorded which). Receptor source: a woman younger than 30 who had been exposed to COVID-19. The CDR3 runs from the conserved cysteine through the conserved F or W. Each record gives: J gene, D gene, V gene, clone size, CDR3 protein, CDR3 DNA. The D gene is left open where the match is weak. Some rows mark clone size as missing; the rest say once, few, many or name a class of expanded clone.

J: TRBJ2-7; D: .; V: TRBV19; size: .; CDR3: CASSLGPGGTYEQYF; DNA: TGTGCCAGTAGTTTGGGTCCGGGCGGGACCTACGAGCAGTACTTC
J: TRBJ2-6; D: TRBD2; V: TRBV2; size: .; CDR3: CASSETSGGSSGANVLTF; DNA: TGTGCCAGCAGTGAAACTAGCGGGGGAAGCTCTGGGGCCAACGTCCTGACTTTC
J: TRBJ2-2; D: TRBD1; V: TRBV7-6; size: once; CDR3: CASSLGDSRWAGELFF; DNA: TGTGCCAGCAGCTTAGGGGACAGTAGATGGGCCGGGGAGCTGTTTTTT
J: TRBJ2-5; D: .; V: TRBV30; size: .; CDR3: CAWRGLSTSRETQYF; DNA: TGTGCCTGGAGGGGACTCTCGACCTCTAGAGAGACCCAGTACTTC
J: TRBJ1-3; D: .; V: TRBV6-5; size: .; CDR3: CASSYSRTVTGNTIYF; DNA: TGTGCCAGCAGTTACTCGAGGACAGTCACTGGAAACACCATATATTTT
J: TRBJ2-7; D: TRBD1; V: TRBV7-9; size: few; CDR3: CASSSQGYEQYF; DNA: TGTGCCAGCAGCTCACAGGGGTACGAGCAGTACTTC
J: TRBJ2-7; D: .; V: TRBV3-1/TRBV3-2; size: few; CDR3: CASSQSSEQYF; DNA: TGTGCCAGCAGCCAATCCTCCGAGCAGTACTTC
J: TRBJ1-1; D: .; V: TRBV3-1/TRBV3-2; size: .; CDR3: CASSLYTEAFF; DNA: TGTGCCAGCAGTCTCTACACTGAAGCTTTCTTT
J: TRBJ2-7; D: TRBD2; V: TRBV10-2; size: .; CDR3: CASSEPGAGGSPYEQYF; DNA: TGCGCCAGCAGTGAGCCTGGAGCGGGAGGGAGTCCCTACGAGCAGTACTTC
J: TRBJ1-1; D: .; V: TRBV27; size: .; CDR3: CASSSGGGKAFF; DNA: TGTGCCAGCAGCTCGGGAGGGGGGAAAGCTTTCTTT
J: TRBJ2-3; D: TRBD1; V: TRBV4-1; size: .; CDR3: CASSQGRDRDGDTQYF; DNA: TGCGCCAGCAGCCAAGGGCGGGACAGGGATGGAGATACGCAGTATTTT
J: TRBJ1-5; D: .; V: TRBV3-1/TRBV3-2; size: .; CDR3: CASSQDTGTGQPQHF; DNA: TGTGCCAGCAGCCAAGACACAGGGACGGGGCAGCCCCAGCATTTT
J: TRBJ1-1; D: .; V: TRBV7-9; size: .; CDR3: CASSQWGGTEAFF; DNA: TGTGCCAGCAGCCAATGGGGGGGCACTGAAGCTTTCTTT
J: TRBJ1-4; D: .; V: TRBV27; size: .; CDR3: CASSQKAGRGANEKLFF; DNA: TGTGCCAGCAGTCAGAAAGCGGGACGGGGGGCTAATGAAAAACTGTTTTTT
J: TRBJ2-7; D: .; V: TRBV4-2; size: .; CDR3: CASSQDSASVSGTYEQYF; DNA: TGTGCCAGCAGCCAAGATAGCGCGAGCGTGTCTGGAACCTACGAGCAGTACTTC
J: TRBJ1-4; D: .; V: TRBV6-5; size: .; CDR3: CASSYSPWRTNEKLFF; DNA: TGTGCCAGCAGTTACTCGCCCTGGAGGACTAATGAAAAACTGTTTTTT
J: TRBJ2-7; D: .; V: TRBV29-1; size: .; CDR3: CSSLAVAGEQYF; DNA: TGCAGCTCGTTAGCCGTGGCGGGCGAGCAGTACTTC
J: TRBJ2-3; D: .; V: TRBV5-1; size: .; CDR3: CASSLGAKGSTDTQYF; DNA: TGCGCCAGCTCCCTGGGGGCCAAGGGGAGCACAGATACGCAGTATTTT
J: TRBJ1-3; D: TRBD1; V: TRBV4-1; size: few; CDR3: CASSPTGQGNTIYF; DNA: TGCGCCAGCAGCCCGACAGGGCAAGGAAACACCATATATTTT
J: TRBJ2-1; D: TRBD2; V: TRBV19; size: .; CDR3: CASSRAGTSGKPLLQNEQFF; DNA: TGTGCCAGTAGTAGAGCCGGGACTAGCGGGAAACCACTCCTCCAAAATGAGCAGTTCTTC
J: TRBJ2-7; D: .; V: TRBV11-1; size: once; CDR3: CASSFGGNSYEQYF; DNA: TGTGCCAGCAGCTTCGGCGGGAACTCCTACGAGCAGTACTTC
J: TRBJ2-1; D: .; V: TRBV5-6; size: .; CDR3: CASSFSNEQFF; DNA: TGTGCCAGCAGCTTCTCCAATGAGCAGTTCTTC
J: TRBJ1-6; D: .; V: TRBV4-1; size: .; CDR3: CASSQGGREPNSPLHF; DNA: TGCGCCAGCAGCCAAGGAGGGCGGGAGCCTAACTCACCCCTCCACTTT
J: TRBJ1-2; D: TRBD1; V: TRBV5-4; size: .; CDR3: CASSVDRFSNYGYTF; DNA: TGTGCCAGCAGCGTGGACAGGTTCTCTAACTATGGCTACACCTTC
J: TRBJ2-5; D: TRBD2; V: TRBV7-2; size: .; CDR3: CASSFITGEGETQYF; DNA: TGTGCCAGCAGCTTCATCACGGGGGAGGGAGAGACCCAGTACTTC
J: TRBJ2-3; D: .; V: TRBV14; size: .; CDR3: CASSLQKDTQYF; DNA: TGTGCCAGCAGCCTCCAGAAGGATACGCAGTATTTT
J: TRBJ2-1; D: .; V: TRBV5-1; size: .; CDR3: CASSFGVRSEQFF; DNA: TGCGCCAGCAGCTTCGGAGTCCGGAGTGAGCAGTTCTTC
J: TRBJ1-5; D: TRBD1; V: TRBV19; size: .; CDR3: CASSTTGNPNQPQHF; DNA: TGTGCCAGTAGTACGACAGGGAACCCTAATCAGCCCCAGCATTTT
J: TRBJ1-2; D: .; V: TRBV18; size: .; CDR3: CASSKAAVSRGYTF; DNA: TGTGCCAGCTCAAAGGCGGCGGTCTCAAGGGGCTACACCTTC